This T cell receptor beta chain comes out of a study of regulatory T cells in long-lasting Graves disease. Study overall: Antithyroid drugs had been taken by newly diagnosed Graves' patients for under 3 months.

The authors built TCR beta libraries using iRepertoire HTBI primers and Arm-PCR of CDR3 regions. TCRdb re-analysed the multiplex PCR reads in MiXCR, keeping a single row per CDR3 protein. The data hold about 470,000 distinct CDR3 sequences, with 15% observed a single time. CDR3 length equals 17 residues. Germline V gene lookup returns CDR1 SGHRS and CDR2 YFSETQ. As for time point: newly diagnosed GD, antithyroid drugs for less than 3 months. Construction of the TCR library relied on RNA isolated from PBMCs. Findings and caveats of the study: There was favoring of TRBV28, TRBJ1-2 and TRBJ2-5 in persistent disease. The small sample size may have reduced accuracy.

This clonotype has a count of ten or more. No antigen is known for it. One end of the junction does not line up with germline, which may come from a read error. The sample also formed part of further work on T cells in Graves' hyperthyroidism and ophthalmopathy. That study reports: Peripheral blood also featured most of the thyroid clonotypes expanded above 0.001.

The source is a woman aged 25-40 years with Graves disease. Sequenced material: peripheral blood mononuclear cells (PBMCs), taken at new diagnosis, from a patient treated with antithyroid drugs. V and J are TRBV5-1 and TRBJ2-1, with 9 bases fitting TRBD2. The CDR3 spells CASSLDRGTSRYNEQFF. In DNA form, the CDR3 reads TGTGCCAGCAGCTTGGATCGCGGGACTAGCAGATACAATGAGCAGTTCTTC.